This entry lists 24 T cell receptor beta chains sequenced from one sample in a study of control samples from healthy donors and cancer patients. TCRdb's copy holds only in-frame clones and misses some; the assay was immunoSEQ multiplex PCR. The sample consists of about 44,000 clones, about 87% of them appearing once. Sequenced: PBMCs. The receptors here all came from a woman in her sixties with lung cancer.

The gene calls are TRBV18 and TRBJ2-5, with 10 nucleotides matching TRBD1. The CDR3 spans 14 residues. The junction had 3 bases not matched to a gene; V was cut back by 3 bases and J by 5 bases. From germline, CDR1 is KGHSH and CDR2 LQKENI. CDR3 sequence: CASSPDRGDETQYF. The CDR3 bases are TGTGCCAGCTCACCGGACAGGGGGGACGAGACCCAGTACTTC.

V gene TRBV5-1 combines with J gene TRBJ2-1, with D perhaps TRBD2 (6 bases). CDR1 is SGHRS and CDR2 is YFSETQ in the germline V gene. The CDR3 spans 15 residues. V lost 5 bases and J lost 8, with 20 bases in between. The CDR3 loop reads CASSPGSRIVDEQFF. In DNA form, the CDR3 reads TGCGCCAGCAGTCCCGGGAGTAGGATAGTGGATGAGCAGTTCTTC.

The CDR3 sequence: CASSPSIGGRAYEQYF. CDR3 bases: TGTGCCAGCTCACCGTCCATCGGCGGGAGGGCTTACGAGCAGTACTTC. The chain carries TRBV18 and TRBJ2-7, with 9 bases that match TRBD2. The CDR3 length is 16 residues. Germline V gene data show CDR1 as KGHSH and CDR2 as LQKENI. Trimming cost V 3 bases and J 4 bases; bases outside gene matches: 10.

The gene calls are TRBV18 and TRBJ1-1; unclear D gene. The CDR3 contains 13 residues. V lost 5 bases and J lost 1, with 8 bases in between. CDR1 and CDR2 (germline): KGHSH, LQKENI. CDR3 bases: TGTGCCAGCTCAGTGCAGGAGAACACTGAAGCTTTCTTT. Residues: CASSVQENTEAFF.

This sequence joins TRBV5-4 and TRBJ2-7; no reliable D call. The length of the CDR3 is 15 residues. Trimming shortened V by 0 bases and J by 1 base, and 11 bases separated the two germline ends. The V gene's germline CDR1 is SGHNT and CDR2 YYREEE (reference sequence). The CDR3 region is CASSLEMGSSYEQYF. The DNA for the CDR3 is TGTGCCAGCAGCTTGGAAATGGGGTCTTCCTACGAGCAGTACTTC.

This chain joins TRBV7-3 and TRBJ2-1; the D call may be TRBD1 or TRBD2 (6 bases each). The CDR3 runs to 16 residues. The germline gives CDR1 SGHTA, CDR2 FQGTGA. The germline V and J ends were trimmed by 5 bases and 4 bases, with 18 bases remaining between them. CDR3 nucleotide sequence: TGTGCCAGCAGCCAGGGATTAGGAGGGGGTTACAATGAGCAGTTCTTC. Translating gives CASSQGLGGGYNEQFF.

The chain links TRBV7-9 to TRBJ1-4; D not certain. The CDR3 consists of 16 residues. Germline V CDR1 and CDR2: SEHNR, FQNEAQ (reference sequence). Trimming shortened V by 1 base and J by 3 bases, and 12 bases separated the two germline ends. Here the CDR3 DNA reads TGTGCCAGCAGCTTAGTTGCGGCAGGTCCTAATGAAAAACTGTTTTTT. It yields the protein CASSLVAAGPNEKLFF.

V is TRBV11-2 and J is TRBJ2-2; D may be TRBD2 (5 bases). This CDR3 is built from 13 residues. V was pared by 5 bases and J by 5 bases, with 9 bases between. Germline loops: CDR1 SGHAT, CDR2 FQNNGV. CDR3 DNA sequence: TGTGCCAGCAGCACACCGGGGACCGGGGAGCTGTTTTTT. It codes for CASSTPGTGELFF.

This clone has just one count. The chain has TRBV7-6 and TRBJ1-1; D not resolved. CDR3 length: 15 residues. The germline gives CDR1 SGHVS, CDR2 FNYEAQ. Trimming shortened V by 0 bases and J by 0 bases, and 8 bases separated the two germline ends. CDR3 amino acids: CASSLASGMNTEAFF. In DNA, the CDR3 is TGTGCCAGCAGCTTAGCGTCAGGAATGAACACTGAAGCTTTCTTT.

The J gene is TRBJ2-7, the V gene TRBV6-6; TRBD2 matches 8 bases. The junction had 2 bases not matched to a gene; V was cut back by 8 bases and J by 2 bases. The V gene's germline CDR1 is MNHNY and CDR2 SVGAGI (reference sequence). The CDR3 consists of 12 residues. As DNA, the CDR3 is TGTGCCAGCCGTAGCGGGACCTACGAGCAGTACTTC. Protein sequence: CASRSGTYEQYF.

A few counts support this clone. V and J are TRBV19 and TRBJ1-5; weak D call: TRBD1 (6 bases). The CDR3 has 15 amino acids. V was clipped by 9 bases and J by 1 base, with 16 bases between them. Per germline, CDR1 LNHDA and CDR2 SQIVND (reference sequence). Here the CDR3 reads CASLYREGSNQPQHF. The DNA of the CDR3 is TGTGCCAGCCTTTACAGGGAAGGGAGCAATCAGCCCCAGCATTTT.

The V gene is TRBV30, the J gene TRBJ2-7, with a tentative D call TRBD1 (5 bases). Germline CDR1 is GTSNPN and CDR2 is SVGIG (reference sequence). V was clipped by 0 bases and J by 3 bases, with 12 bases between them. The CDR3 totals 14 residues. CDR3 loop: CAWSVGTGNYEQYF. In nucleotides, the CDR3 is TGTGCCTGGAGTGTAGGTACAGGCAACTACGAGCAGTACTTC.

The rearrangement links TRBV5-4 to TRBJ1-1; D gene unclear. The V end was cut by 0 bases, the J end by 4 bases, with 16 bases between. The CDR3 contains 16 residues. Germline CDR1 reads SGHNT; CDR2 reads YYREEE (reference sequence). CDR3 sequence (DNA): TGTGCCAGCAGCTTGGCCGCGTCCTTCCCGGGCACTGAAGCTTTCTTT. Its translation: CASSLAASFPGTEAFF.

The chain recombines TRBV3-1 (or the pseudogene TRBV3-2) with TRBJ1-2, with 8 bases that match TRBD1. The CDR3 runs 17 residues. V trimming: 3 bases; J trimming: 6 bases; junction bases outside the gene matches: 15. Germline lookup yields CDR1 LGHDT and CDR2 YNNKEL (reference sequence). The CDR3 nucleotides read TGTGCCAGCAGCCACAGTTACACCTCAGACAGGGGAGATGGCTACACCTTC. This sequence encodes CASSHSYTSDRGDGYTF.

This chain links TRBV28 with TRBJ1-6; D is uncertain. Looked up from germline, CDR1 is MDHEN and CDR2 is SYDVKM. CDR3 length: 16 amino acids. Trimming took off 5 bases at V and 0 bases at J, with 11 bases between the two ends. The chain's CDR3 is CASSPGLSSYNSPLHF. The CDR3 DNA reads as TGTGCCAGCAGTCCTGGACTGAGCTCCTATAATTCACCCCTCCACTTT.

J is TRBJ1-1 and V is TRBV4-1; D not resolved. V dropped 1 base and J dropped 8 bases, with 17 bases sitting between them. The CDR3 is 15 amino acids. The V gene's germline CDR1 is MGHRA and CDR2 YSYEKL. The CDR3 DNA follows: TGCGCCAGCAGCCAAGGGTTTGGGATGAGTCGCGAAGCTTTCTTT. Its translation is CASSQGFGMSREAFF.

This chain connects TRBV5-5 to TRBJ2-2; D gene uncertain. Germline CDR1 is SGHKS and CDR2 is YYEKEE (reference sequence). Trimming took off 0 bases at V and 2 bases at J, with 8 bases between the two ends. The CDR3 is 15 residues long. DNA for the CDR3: TGTGCCAGCAGCTTGGCCCTCGCTAACACCGGGGAGCTGTTTTTT. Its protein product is CASSLALANTGELFF.

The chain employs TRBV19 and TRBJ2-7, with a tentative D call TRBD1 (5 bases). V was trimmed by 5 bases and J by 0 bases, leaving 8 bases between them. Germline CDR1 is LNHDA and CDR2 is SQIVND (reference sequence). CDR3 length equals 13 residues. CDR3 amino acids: CASSQGPSYEQYF. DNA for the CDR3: TGTGCCAGTAGTCAGGGCCCCTCCTACGAGCAGTACTTC.

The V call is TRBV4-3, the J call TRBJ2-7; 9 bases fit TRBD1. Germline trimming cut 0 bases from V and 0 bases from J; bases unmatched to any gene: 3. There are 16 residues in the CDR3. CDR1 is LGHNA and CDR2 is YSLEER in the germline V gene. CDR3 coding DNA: TGCGCCAGCAGCCAAGAAGGGACAGGGAGCTCCTACGAGCAGTACTTC. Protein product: CASSQEGTGSSYEQYF.

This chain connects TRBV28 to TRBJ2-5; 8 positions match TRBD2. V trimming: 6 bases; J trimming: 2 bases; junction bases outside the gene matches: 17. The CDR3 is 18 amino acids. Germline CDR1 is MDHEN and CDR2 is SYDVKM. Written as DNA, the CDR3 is TGTGCCAGCAGGATTAGGTCTTGGAGACTAGCGCGTCAAGAGACCCAGTACTTC. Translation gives CASRIRSWRLARQETQYF.

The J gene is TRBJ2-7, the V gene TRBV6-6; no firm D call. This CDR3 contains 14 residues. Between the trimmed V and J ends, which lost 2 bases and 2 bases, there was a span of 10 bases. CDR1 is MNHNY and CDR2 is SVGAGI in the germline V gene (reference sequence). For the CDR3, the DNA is TGTGCCAGCAGTTACGATTGGGTAACCTACGAGCAGTACTTC. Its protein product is CASSYDWVTYEQYF.

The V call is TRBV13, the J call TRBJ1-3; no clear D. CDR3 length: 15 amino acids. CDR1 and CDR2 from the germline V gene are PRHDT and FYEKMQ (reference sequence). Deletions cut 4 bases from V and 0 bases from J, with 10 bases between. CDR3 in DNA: TGTGCCAGCAGCTACAACATCCTCTCTGGAAACACCATATATTTT. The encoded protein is CASSYNILSGNTIYF.

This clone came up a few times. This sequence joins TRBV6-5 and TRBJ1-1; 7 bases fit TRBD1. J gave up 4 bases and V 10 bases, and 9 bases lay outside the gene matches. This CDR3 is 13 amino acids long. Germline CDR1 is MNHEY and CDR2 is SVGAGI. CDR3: CANGQDGVTEAFF. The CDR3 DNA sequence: TGTGCCAACGGACAGGATGGGGTCACTGAAGCTTTCTTT.

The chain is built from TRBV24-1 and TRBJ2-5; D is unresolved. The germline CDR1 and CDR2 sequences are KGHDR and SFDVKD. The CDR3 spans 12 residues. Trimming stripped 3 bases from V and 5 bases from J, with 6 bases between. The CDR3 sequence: CATSDGLETQYF. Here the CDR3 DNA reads TGTGCCACCAGTGATGGGCTCGAGACCCAGTACTTC.